Described below is a single TCR beta chain sequence and its context. TCRdb's copy holds only in-frame clones and misses some; the assay was immunoSEQ multiplex PCR. The sample carries roughly 2,500,000 clones, more than 85% recorded once. This entry is derived from a study of shared clonotypes between healthy human individuals. The TCR was taken from a man younger than 35 in good health. Some clones in this sample may be carry-over from other donors' samples. The sample taken for sequencing was naive CD4+ T cells from PBMCs. Subset described: CD45RA+ positively selected.

The CDR3 sequence: CASSREVDEKLFF. DNA of the CDR3: TGTGCCAGCAGCCGCGAGGTCGATGAAAAACTGTTTTTT. The chain has TRBV9 and TRBJ1-4, with unresolved D. Germline V CDR1 and CDR2: SGDLS, YYNGEE. CDR3 length: 13 residues. V was pared by 4 bases and J by 6 bases, with 10 bases between.